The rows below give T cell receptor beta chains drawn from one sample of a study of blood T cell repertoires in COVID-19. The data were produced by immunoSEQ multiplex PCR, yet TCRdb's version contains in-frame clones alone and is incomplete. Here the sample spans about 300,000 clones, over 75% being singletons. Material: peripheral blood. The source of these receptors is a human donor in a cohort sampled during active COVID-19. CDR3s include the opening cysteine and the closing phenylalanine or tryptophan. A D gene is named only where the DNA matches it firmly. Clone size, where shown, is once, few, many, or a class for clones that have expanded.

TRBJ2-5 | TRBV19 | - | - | CASSIVEVAEKETQYF | TGTGCCAGTAGTATAGTGGAGGTAGCGGAAAAAGAGACCCAGTACTTC
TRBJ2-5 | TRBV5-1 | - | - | CASSSATGSETQYF | TGCGCCAGCAGCTCCGCGACCGGGAGTGAGACCCAGTACTTC
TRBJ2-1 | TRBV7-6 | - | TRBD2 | CASSTRTSGSPYEQFF | TGTGCCAGCAGCACTCGGACTAGCGGGAGTCCCTATGAGCAGTTCTTC
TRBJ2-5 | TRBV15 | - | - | CATSRDGGKGRETQYF | TGTGCCACCAGCAGAGATGGGGGGAAGGGAAGAGAGACCCAGTACTTC
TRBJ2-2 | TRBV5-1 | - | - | CASSSARVVTGELFF | TGCGCCAGCAGTTCGGCCAGGGTAGTCACCGGGGAGCTGTTTTTT
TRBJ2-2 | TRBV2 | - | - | CASIREMTGSGELFF | TGTGCCAGCATAAGGGAGATGACCGGAAGCGGGGAGCTGTTTTTT
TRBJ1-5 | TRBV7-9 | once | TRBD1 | CASSLDTGGQPQHF | TGTGCCAGCAGCTTAGATACAGGGGGTCAGCCCCAGCATTTT
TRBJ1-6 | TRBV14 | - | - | CASSGQTGSPLHF | TGTGCCAGCAGTGGACAGACAGGTTCACCCCTCCACTTT
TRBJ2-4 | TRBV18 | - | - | CASSRGQPNIQYF | TGTGCCAGCTCACGCGGACAGCCGAACATTCAGTACTTC
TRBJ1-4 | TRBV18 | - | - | CASSQLTGATNEKLFF | TGTGCCAGCTCCCAGCTCACCGGAGCAACTAATGAAAAACTGTTTTTT
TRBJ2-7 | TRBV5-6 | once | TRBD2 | CASPPLAGLEQYF | TGTGCCAGCCCCCCACTAGCGGGACTCGAGCAGTACTTC
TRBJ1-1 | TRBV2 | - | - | CASSQGRNTEAFF | TGTGCCAGCAGCCAGGGGCGGAACACTGAAGCTTTCTTT
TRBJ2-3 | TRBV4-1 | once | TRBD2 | CASSQESSGSTDTQYF | TGCGCCAGCAGCCAAGAGTCTAGCGGGAGTACAGATACGCAGTATTTT
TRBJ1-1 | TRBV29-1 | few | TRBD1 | CSIWDRTGTEAFF | TGCAGCATATGGGACAGAACGGGCACTGAAGCTTTCTTT
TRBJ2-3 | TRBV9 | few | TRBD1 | CASSVEQGSSDTQYF | TGTGCCAGCAGCGTAGAACAGGGGAGCTCAGATACGCAGTATTTT
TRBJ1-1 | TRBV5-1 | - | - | CASKEQGDTEAFF | TGCGCCAGCAAAGAACAGGGAGATACTGAAGCTTTCTTT
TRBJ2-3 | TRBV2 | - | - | CASLTDTQYF | TGTGCCAGCCTCACAGATACGCAGTATTTT
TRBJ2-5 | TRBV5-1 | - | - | CASSLGQAGFETQYF | TGCGCCAGCAGCTTGGGACAGGCCGGCTTTGAGACCCAGTACTTC
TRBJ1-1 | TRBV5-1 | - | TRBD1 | CASGFGTGVSPEAFF | TGCGCCAGCGGGTTTGGGACAGGGGTCAGCCCTGAAGCTTTCTTT
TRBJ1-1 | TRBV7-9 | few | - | CASQGSGTEAFF | TGTGCCAGCCAGGGGAGCGGCACTGAAGCTTTCTTT
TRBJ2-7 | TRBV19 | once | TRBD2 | CASSRLAVGYEQYF | TGTGCCAGTAGCAGACTAGCAGTGGGCTACGAGCAGTACTTC
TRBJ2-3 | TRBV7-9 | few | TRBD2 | CASSLPGLAGSTQYF | TGTGCCAGCAGCTTACCCGGACTAGCGGGATCAACGCAGTATTTT
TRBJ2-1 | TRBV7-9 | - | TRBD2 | CASSLGSGSVEQFF | TGTGCCAGCAGCTTAGGGAGCGGGAGTGTTGAGCAGTTCTTC
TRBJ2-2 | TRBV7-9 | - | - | CASSPQQRYPVAGELFF | TGTGCCAGCAGCCCCCAGCAGCGATATCCGGTAGCCGGGGAGCTGTTTTTT
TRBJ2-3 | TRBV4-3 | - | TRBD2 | CASSSISGSTDTQYF | TGCGCCAGCAGCTCGATTAGCGGGAGTACAGATACGCAGTATTTT
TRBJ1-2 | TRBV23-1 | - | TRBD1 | CASVPGQPMGYGYTF | TGCGCCAGCGTACCGGGACAGCCAATGGGCTATGGCTACACCTTC
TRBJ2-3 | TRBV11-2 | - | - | CASSFRVYSTDTQYF | TGTGCCAGCAGCTTCCGCGTCTATAGCACAGATACGCAGTATTTT
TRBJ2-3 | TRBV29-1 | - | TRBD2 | CSVWGLAGRHTDTQYF | TGCAGCGTTTGGGGGCTAGCGGGAAGACACACAGATACGCAGTATTTT
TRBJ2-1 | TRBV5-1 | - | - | CASSLDSNEQFF | TGCGCCAGCAGCCTAGACAGCAATGAGCAGTTCTTC
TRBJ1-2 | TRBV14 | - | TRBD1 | CASSQVPGTGYGYTF | TGTGCCAGCAGCCAAGTGCCCGGGACAGGCTATGGCTACACCTTC
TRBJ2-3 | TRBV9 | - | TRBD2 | CASSVASGSEYTQYF | TGTGCCAGCAGCGTAGCTAGCGGGAGTGAGTATACGCAGTATTTT
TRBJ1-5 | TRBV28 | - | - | CASSNRVNQPQHF | TGTGCCAGCAGCAACAGGGTGAATCAGCCCCAGCATTTT
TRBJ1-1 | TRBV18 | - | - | CASSPKGRDPNTEAFF | TGTGCCAGCTCCCCCAAGGGGCGGGACCCGAACACTGAAGCTTTCTTT
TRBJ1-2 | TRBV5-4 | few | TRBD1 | CASTTSGGTYGYTF | TGTGCCAGCACCACCTCAGGGGGCACCTATGGCTACACCTTC
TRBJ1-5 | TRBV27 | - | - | CASSLSGGRRSNQPQHF | TGTGCCAGCAGTTTATCGGGGGGGCGCCGGAGCAATCAGCCCCAGCATTTT
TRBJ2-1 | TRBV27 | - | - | CASSLRGGYEQFF | TGTGCCAGCAGTCTCCGCGGGGGCTATGAGCAGTTCTTC
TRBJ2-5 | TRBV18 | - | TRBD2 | CASSPPGLALWETQYF | TGTGCCAGCTCACCACCGGGACTAGCCCTGTGGGAGACCCAGTACTTC
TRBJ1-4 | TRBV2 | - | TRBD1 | CASNNRGSGEKLFF | TGTGCCAGCAATAACAGGGGGTCTGGGGAAAAACTGTTTTTT
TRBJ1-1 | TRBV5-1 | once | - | CASSLGYAVNTEAFF | TGCGCCAGCAGCTTGGGCTACGCGGTGAACACTGAAGCTTTCTTT
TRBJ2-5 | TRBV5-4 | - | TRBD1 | CASSLVRGTGIGQETQYF | TGTGCCAGCAGCTTGGTTAGGGGGACAGGGATCGGCCAAGAGACCCAGTACTTC
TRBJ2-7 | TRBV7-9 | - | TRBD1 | CASTRDSHYEQYF | TGTGCCAGCACCAGGGACAGTCACTACGAGCAGTACTTC
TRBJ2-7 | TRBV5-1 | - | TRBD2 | CASSQLPLAGEEREQYF | TGCGCCAGCAGCCAACTTCCCTTAGCGGGAGAAGAGCGGGAGCAGTACTTC